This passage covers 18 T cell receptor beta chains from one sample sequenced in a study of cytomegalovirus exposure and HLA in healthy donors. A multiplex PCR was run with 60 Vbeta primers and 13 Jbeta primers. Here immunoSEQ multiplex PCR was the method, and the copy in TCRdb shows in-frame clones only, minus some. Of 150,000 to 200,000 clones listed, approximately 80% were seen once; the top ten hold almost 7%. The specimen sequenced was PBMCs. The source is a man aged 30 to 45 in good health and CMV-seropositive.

CDR3 sequence: CASSPETSGGGVQETQYF. As DNA, the CDR3 is TGTGCCAGCAGCCCAGAGACTAGCGGGGGGGGAGTCCAAGAGACCCAGTACTTC. This sequence joins TRBV11-2 and TRBJ2-5, with TRBD2 matching 14 bases. Trimming removed 5 bases from V and 1 base from J; junction bases left unmatched: 9. From germline, CDR1 is SGHAT and CDR2 FQNNGV. The length of the CDR3 is 18 residues.

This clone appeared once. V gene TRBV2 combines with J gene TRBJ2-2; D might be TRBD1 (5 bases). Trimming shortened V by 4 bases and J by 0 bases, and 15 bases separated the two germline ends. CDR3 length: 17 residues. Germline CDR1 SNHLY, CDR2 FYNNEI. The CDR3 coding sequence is TGTGCCAGCAGTGTCCCCAGGGTATTAACGAACACCGGGGAGCTGTTTTTT. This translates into CASSVPRVLTNTGELFF.

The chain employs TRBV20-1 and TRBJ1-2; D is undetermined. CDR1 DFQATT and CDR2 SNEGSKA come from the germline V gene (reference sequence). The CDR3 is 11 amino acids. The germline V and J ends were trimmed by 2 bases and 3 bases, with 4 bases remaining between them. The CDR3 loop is CSARLDYGYTF. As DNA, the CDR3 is TGCAGTGCTAGATTAGACTATGGCTACACCTTC.

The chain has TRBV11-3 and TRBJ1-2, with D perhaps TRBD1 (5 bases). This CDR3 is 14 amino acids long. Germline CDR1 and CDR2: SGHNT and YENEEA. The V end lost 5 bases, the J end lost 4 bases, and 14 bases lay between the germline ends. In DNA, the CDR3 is TGTGCCAGCAGCACGCCCGGGGGGTCCTATGGCTACACCTTC. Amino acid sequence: CASSTPGGSYGYTF.

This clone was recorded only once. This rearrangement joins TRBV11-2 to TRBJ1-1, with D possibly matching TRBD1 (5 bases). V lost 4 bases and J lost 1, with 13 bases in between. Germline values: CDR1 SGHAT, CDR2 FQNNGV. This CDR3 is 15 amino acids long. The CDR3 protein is CASSWKRGGNTEAFF. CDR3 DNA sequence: TGTGCCAGCAGCTGGAAGAGGGGAGGGAACACTGAAGCTTTCTTT.

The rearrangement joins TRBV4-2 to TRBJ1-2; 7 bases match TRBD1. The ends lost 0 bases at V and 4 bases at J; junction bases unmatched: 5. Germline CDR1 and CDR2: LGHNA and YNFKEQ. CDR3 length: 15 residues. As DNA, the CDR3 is TGTGCCAGCAGCCAAGATCTCGCAGGGGGCTATGGCTACACCTTC. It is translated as CASSQDLAGGYGYTF.

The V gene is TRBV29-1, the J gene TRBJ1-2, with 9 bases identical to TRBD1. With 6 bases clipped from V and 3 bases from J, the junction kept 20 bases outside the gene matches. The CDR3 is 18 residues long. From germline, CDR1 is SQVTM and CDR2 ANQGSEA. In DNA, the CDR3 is TGCAGCGTGGACCCCGGCCCCGGGACAGGGTTTGGTGACTATGGCTACACCTTC. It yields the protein CSVDPGPGTGFGDYGYTF.

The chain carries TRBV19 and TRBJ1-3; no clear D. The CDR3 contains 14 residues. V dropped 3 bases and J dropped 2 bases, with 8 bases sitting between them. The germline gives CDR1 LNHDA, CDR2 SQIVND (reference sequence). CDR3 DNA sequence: TGTGCCAGTAGTATGGGGAGAGCTGGAAACACCATATATTTT. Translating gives CASSMGRAGNTIYF.

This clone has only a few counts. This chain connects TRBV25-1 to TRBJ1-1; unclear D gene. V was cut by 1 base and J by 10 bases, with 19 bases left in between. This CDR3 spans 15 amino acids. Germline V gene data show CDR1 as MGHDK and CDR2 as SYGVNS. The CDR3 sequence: CASSESQEGVRGAFF. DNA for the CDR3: TGTGCCAGCAGTGAATCCCAGGAGGGTGTACGCGGAGCTTTCTTT.

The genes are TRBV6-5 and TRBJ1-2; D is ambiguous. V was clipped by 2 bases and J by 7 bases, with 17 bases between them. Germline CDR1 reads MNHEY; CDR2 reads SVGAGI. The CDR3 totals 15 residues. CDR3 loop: CASSYLAEGTAGYTF. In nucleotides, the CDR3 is TGTGCCAGCAGTTACCTCGCTGAGGGAACGGCTGGCTACACCTTC.

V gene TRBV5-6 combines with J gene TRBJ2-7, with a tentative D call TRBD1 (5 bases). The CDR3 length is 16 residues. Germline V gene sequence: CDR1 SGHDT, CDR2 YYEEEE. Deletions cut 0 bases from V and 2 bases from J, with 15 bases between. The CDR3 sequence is CASSLDGAGWPYEQYF. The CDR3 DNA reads TGTGCCAGCAGCTTGGATGGGGCAGGGTGGCCCTACGAGCAGTACTTC.

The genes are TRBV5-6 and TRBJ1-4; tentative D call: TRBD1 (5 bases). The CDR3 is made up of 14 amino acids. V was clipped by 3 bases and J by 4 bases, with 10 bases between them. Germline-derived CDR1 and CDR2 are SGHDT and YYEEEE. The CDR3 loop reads CASSSGLINEKLFF. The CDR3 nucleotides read TGTGCCAGCAGCTCGGGACTAATTAATGAAAAACTGTTTTTT.

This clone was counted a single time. CDR3 DNA sequence: TGTGCCAGCAGTGCATCACTAGCGGAGCCCTACGAGCAGTACTTC. Translating it yields CASSASLAEPYEQYF. The chain recombines TRBV6-1 with TRBJ2-7; 8 bases align to TRBD2. V trimming: 4 bases; J trimming: 2 bases; junction bases outside the gene matches: 7. CDR1 is MNHNS, CDR2 SASEGT, per germline. The CDR3 is made up of 15 amino acids.

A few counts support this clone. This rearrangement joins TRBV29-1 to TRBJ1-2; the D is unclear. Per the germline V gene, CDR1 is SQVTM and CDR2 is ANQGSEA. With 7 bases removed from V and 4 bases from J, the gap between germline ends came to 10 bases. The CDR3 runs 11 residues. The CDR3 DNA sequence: TGCAGCGCCCCCCGGGGCTATGGCTACACCTTC. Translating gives CSAPRGYGYTF.

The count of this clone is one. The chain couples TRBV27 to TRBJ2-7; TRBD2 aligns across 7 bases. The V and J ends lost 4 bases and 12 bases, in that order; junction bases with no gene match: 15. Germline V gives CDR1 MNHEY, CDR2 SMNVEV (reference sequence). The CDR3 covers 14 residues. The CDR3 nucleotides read TGTGCCAGCAGTTCCCCTAGACTAGCCCCATACTTGTACTTC. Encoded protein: CASSSPRLAPYLYF.

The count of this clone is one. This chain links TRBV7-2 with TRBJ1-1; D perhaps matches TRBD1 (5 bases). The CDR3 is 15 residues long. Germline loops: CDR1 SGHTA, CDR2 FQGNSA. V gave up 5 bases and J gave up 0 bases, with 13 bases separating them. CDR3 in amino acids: CASSPGALMNTEAFF. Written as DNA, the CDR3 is TGTGCCAGCAGCCCTGGGGCTCTAATGAACACTGAAGCTTTCTTT.

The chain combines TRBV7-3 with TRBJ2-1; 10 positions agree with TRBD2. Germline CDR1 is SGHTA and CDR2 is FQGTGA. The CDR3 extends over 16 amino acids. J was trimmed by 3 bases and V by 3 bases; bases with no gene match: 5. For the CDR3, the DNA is TGTGCCAGCAGCTTCCGCCCTAGCGGGAGCTACAATGAGCAGTTCTTC. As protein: CASSFRPSGSYNEQFF.

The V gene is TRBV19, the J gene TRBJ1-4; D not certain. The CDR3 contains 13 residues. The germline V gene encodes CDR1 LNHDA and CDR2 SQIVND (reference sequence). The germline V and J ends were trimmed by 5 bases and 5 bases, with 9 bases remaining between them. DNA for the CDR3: TGTGCCAGTAGTGTAGCGGGGAATGAAAAACTGTTTTTT. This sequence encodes CASSVAGNEKLFF.